The rows below give T cell receptor beta chains drawn from one sample of a study of blood T cell repertoires in COVID-19. Produced via immunoSEQ multiplex PCR; TCRdb's table is partial and in-frame only. This table holds 70,000 to 95,000 clones, 88% found once. The sequenced material came from peripheral blood. These receptors all stem from a woman in her seventies with acute or convalescent COVID-19. CDR3s include the opening cysteine and the closing phenylalanine or tryptophan. A D gene is named only where the DNA matches it firmly. Clone sizes are given selectively: once, few, many, or a class where the clone is expanded.

j_gene,v_gene,len,abundance,d_gene,CDR3nt,CDR3aa
TRBJ1-2,TRBV5-1,12,.,.,TGCGCCAGCAGCTTACAGGGATTTGGCTACACCTTC,CASSLQGFGYTF
TRBJ2-1,TRBV28,14,.,.,TGTGCCAGCAGTCCTGCCAGGGTCAGCAATGAGCAGTTCTTC,CASSPARVSNEQFF
TRBJ2-7,TRBV5-6,15,few,TRBD2,TGTGCCAGCATCCGACTAGCGGAGGAGGGTTACGAGCAGTACTTC,CASIRLAEEGYEQYF
TRBJ2-7,TRBV7-6,13,.,.,TGTGCCAGCAGCGGGGACTTTCCCTACGAGCAGTACTTC,CASSGDFPYEQYF
TRBJ2-2,TRBV2,15,.,.,TGTGCCAGCAGTGTAGGCGGAGCGAACACCGGGGAGCTGTTTTTT,CASSVGGANTGELFF
TRBJ1-1,TRBV7-2,15,.,.,TGTGCCAGCAGCTTAGAGGGGGTCCCGAACACTGAAGCTTTCTTT,CASSLEGVPNTEAFF
TRBJ1-1,TRBV10-3,13,.,TRBD1,TGTGCCATCAGTAACAGGGGGGACACTGAAGCTTTCTTT,CAISNRGDTEAFF
TRBJ2-3,TRBV3-1/TRBV3-2,17,.,.,TGTGCCAGCAGCCAAGATATGCGGGATTCAGGCACAGATACGCAGTATTTT,CASSQDMRDSGTDTQYF
TRBJ2-7,TRBV5-1,13,once,TRBD1,TGCGCCAGCAGCTGGGGGGACAGGGGCGAGCAGTACTTC,CASSWGDRGEQYF
TRBJ1-6,TRBV13,14,.,TRBD1,TGTGCCAGCCAGACAGGGCGGAGAAATTCACCCCTCCACTTT,CASQTGRRNSPLHF
TRBJ1-5,TRBV19,15,.,TRBD1,TGTGCCACCGCAGTCTCGACAGGGCCGAATCAGCCCCAGCATTTT,CATAVSTGPNQPQHF
TRBJ1-2,TRBV7-9,15,once,.,TGTGCCAGCAGCTTAGCGCCGGCCAGGGCTCTTGGCTACACCTTC,CASSLAPARALGYTF
TRBJ1-2,TRBV29-1,11,.,.,TGCAGCGCCCAGGAGGCAGCTGGCTACACCTTC,CSAQEAAGYTF
TRBJ2-1,TRBV11-2,15,.,TRBD2,TGTGCCAGCAGCTTAGTTACGACTCGCGGGGGGGGGCAGTTCTTC,CASSLVTTRGGGQFF
TRBJ1-5,TRBV19,15,.,TRBD1,TGTGCCAGTAGTCCTTCCCGAGGGGGCGGTCAGCCCCAGCATTTT,CASSPSRGGGQPQHF
TRBJ2-1,TRBV19,12,.,.,TGTGCCAGTAGGGGAGCGGCTATGGAGCAGTTCTTC,CASRGAAMEQFF
TRBJ1-5,TRBV7-8,16,.,.,TGTGCCAGCAGCTTAGCGTTTACAGGGATGGAACAGCCCCAGCATTTT,CASSLAFTGMEQPQHF
TRBJ2-1,TRBV5-1,15,few,.,TGCGCCAGCAGCTTGGATGCAGCGGAGATAAATGAGCAGTTCTTC,CASSLDAAEINEQFF
TRBJ2-2,TRBV5-4,16,once,TRBD2,TGTGCCAGCAGCTTGAATCGGGGGGCGAACACCGGGGAGCTGTTTTTT,CASSLNRGANTGELFF
TRBJ1-5,TRBV23-1,17,once,TRBD1,TGCGCCAGCAGTCAAAAACAACAGGGGGTTAGCAATCAGCCCCAGCATTTT,CASSQKQQGVSNQPQHF
TRBJ1-2,TRBV2,14,.,TRBD1,TGTGCCAGCAGCACGACAGGGTCGGGGTATGGCTACACCTTC,CASSTTGSGYGYTF
TRBJ1-5,TRBV6-5,14,.,.,TGTGCCAGCAACCTCCGGACAGCCAATCAGCCCCAGCATTTT,CASNLRTANQPQHF
TRBJ2-1,TRBV10-2,15,.,TRBD2,TGCGCCAGCAAGGTAGCGGGTGCCTCCTACAATGAGCAGTTCTTC,CASKVAGASYNEQFF
TRBJ2-5,TRBV7-3,17,.,.,TGTGCCAGCAGCCCGGGTAGGGGTAGCGGCTTTATGGAGACCCAGTACTTC,CASSPGRGSGFMETQYF
TRBJ2-7,TRBV6-5,14,.,TRBD2,TGTGCCAGCAGACGGGAACTAGCGGGAAACGAGCAGTACTTC,CASRRELAGNEQYF
TRBJ2-1,TRBV5-1,17,.,.,TGCGCCAGCAGCTCGGACCGGGGAAAGGGGGCCTACAATGAGCAGTTCTTC,CASSSDRGKGAYNEQFF
TRBJ2-7,TRBV2,18,.,TRBD2,TGTGCCAGCAGCTTCACTAGCGGGAGGGCCGGTGGGATCCACGAGCAGTACTTC,CASSFTSGRAGGIHEQYF
TRBJ2-5,TRBV7-9,16,.,TRBD2,TGTGCCAGCAGCCCTCGGACTAGCGGGAGCTACGAGACCCAGTACTTC,CASSPRTSGSYETQYF
TRBJ2-1,TRBV28,12,few,.,TGTGCCAGCAGTCCCAATCTTCGGGAGCAGTTCTTC,CASSPNLREQFF
TRBJ2-1,TRBV6-5,15,.,TRBD1,TGTGCCAGCAGGCCGGACAGGCTATCCTACAATGAGCAGTTCTTC,CASRPDRLSYNEQFF
TRBJ2-2,TRBV6-5,13,.,.,TGTGCCAGCAAAACTAGGGGGACCGGGGAGCTGTTTTTT,CASKTRGTGELFF
TRBJ2-5,TRBV5-1,15,.,.,TGCGCCAGCAGCGCCCCCCTCGGAGTACAAGAGACCCAGTACTTC,CASSAPLGVQETQYF
TRBJ2-3,TRBV9,15,.,TRBD2,TGTGCCAGCAGCGCCCAGCGGGAGCGGGCAGATACGCAGTATTTT,CASSAQRERADTQYF
TRBJ2-3,TRBV5-4,15,.,TRBD2,TGTGCCAGCCTACTAGCGGGCGGGGGCGCAGATACGCAGTATTTT,CASLLAGGGADTQYF
TRBJ2-7,TRBV4-2,14,.,.,TGTGCCAGCAGCCAAGGCGTACCGACCTACGAGCAGTACTTC,CASSQGVPTYEQYF
TRBJ2-1,TRBV12-3/TRBV12-4,11,.,.,TGTGCCAGCAGCCTATACAATGAGCAGTTCTTC,CASSLYNEQFF
TRBJ2-1,TRBV4-1,15,.,TRBD2,TGCGCCAGCAGCCAAGGCGGGGGGGCCTACAATGAGCAGTTCTTC,CASSQGGGAYNEQFF
TRBJ2-7,TRBV5-6,14,.,.,TGTGCCAGCAGCGCGGGGGCGAGCACCTACGAGCAGTACTTC,CASSAGASTYEQYF
TRBJ2-7,TRBV2,13,.,.,TGTGCCAGCAGTGAGGGTTCAGGGCACGAGCAGTACTTC,CASSEGSGHEQYF
TRBJ2-3,TRBV15,16,.,TRBD2,TGTGCCACCAGCAGAGATCCTAGCGGCAGCACAGATACGCAGTATTTT,CATSRDPSGSTDTQYF
TRBJ2-7,TRBV5-8,13,.,.,TGTGCCAGCAGCTTGAACAGGGCACACGAGCAGTACTTC,CASSLNRAHEQYF